Listed below are T cell receptor beta chains from one sample, sequenced in a study. TCRdb re-called the 5' RACE reads with MiXCR, one entry per CDR3 protein. The repertoire holds tens of thousands of distinct CDR3 sequences, 25% to 35% seen once, with 3.7% in the top ten. The material sequenced was memory CD4+ T cells sorted from a lymph node. The receptors stem from a female donor with breast cancer. Both conserved end residues are part of each CDR3. Fields, in order: CDR3 protein, CDR3 DNA, clone size, J gene, D gene, V gene. The D gene is left open where the match is weak. Some rows mark clone size as missing; the rest say once, few, many or name a class of expanded clone.

CDR3 protein: CSVETGTGANVLTF
CDR3 DNA: TGCAGCGTTGAAACGGGCACTGGGGCCAACGTCCTGACTTTC
clone size: -
J gene: TRBJ2-6
D gene: -
V gene: TRBV29-1

CDR3 protein: CSARPPGLAGFSNEQFF
CDR3 DNA: TGCAGTGCTAGACCTCCGGGACTAGCGGGATTCTCAAATGAGCAGTTCTTC
clone size: -
J gene: TRBJ2-1
D gene: TRBD2
V gene: TRBV20-1

CDR3 protein: CASIKGQLVQELFF
CDR3 DNA: TGTGCCAGCATAAAGGGGCAGTTAGTTCAGGAGCTGTTTTTT
clone size: few
J gene: TRBJ2-2
D gene: -
V gene: TRBV12-3/TRBV12-4

CDR3 protein: CASSNGNYNEQFF
CDR3 DNA: TGCGCCAGCAGTAACGGGAACTACAATGAGCAGTTCTTC
clone size: many
J gene: TRBJ2-1
D gene: -
V gene: TRBV5-1

CDR3 protein: CSAPTAGAIYEQYF
CDR3 DNA: TGCAGTGCTCCCACTGCGGGGGCGATCTACGAGCAGTACTTC
clone size: many
J gene: TRBJ2-7
D gene: -
V gene: TRBV20-1

CDR3 protein: CASSLKGRDRGYNEQFF
CDR3 DNA: TGCGCCAGCAGCCTGAAAGGGCGGGACAGGGGTTACAATGAGCAGTTCTTC
clone size: -
J gene: TRBJ2-1
D gene: TRBD1
V gene: TRBV5-1

CDR3 protein: CASSVSPLTDTQYF
CDR3 DNA: TGTGCCAGCAGCGTAAGCCCCCTCACAGATACGCAGTATTTT
clone size: -
J gene: TRBJ2-3
D gene: -
V gene: TRBV9

CDR3 protein: CAISEGTTGNTIYF
CDR3 DNA: TGTGCCATCAGTGAAGGGACTACTGGAAACACCATATATTTT
clone size: -
J gene: TRBJ1-3
D gene: -
V gene: TRBV10-3

CDR3 protein: CASSPGVGVETQYF
CDR3 DNA: TGCGCCAGCAGCCCAGGGGTCGGAGTTGAGACCCAGTACTTC
clone size: few
J gene: TRBJ2-5
D gene: -
V gene: TRBV5-1

CDR3 protein: CASSQGFDSNQPQHF
CDR3 DNA: TGCGCCAGCAGCCAAGGTTTTGATAGCAATCAGCCCCAGCATTTT
clone size: -
J gene: TRBJ1-5
D gene: -
V gene: TRBV4-1

CDR3 protein: CASSPLGLAEGEQFF
CDR3 DNA: TGTGCCAGCTCACCACTCGGACTAGCCGAGGGTGAGCAGTTCTTC
clone size: -
J gene: TRBJ2-1
D gene: TRBD2
V gene: TRBV18

CDR3 protein: CASSVNPGGSVGANVLTF
CDR3 DNA: TGTGCCAGCAGCGTAAACCCAGGGGGGTCTGTTGGGGCCAACGTCCTGACTTTC
clone size: few
J gene: TRBJ2-6
D gene: -
V gene: TRBV9

CDR3 protein: CASSLGQGVETQYF
CDR3 DNA: TGCGCCAGCAGCCTGGGACAGGGGGTGGAGACCCAGTACTTC
clone size: -
J gene: TRBJ2-5
D gene: TRBD1
V gene: TRBV4-1

CDR3 protein: CASSLRTSGADTQYF
CDR3 DNA: TGTGCCAGCAGCCTTCGGACTAGCGGCGCCGATACGCAGTATTTT
clone size: few
J gene: TRBJ2-3
D gene: TRBD2
V gene: TRBV6-5

CDR3 protein: CASSLDRDGNQPQHF
CDR3 DNA: TGTGCCAGCAGTTTGGACAGGGATGGCAATCAGCCCCAGCATTTT
clone size: few
J gene: TRBJ1-5
D gene: TRBD1
V gene: TRBV27

CDR3 protein: CASSLNNRGRTQYF
CDR3 DNA: TGTGCCAGCAGTTTGAATAATAGAGGGAGAACGCAGTATTTT
clone size: -
J gene: TRBJ2-3
D gene: -
V gene: TRBV27

CDR3 protein: CASSAWGGAGNTIYF
CDR3 DNA: TGTGCCAGCAGCGCGTGGGGGGGAGCTGGAAACACCATATATTTT
clone size: few
J gene: TRBJ1-3
D gene: -
V gene: TRBV7-8

CDR3 protein: CASSPFSGKVYEQYF
CDR3 DNA: TGTGCCAGCAGTCCCTTTAGCGGGAAAGTTTACGAGCAGTACTTC
clone size: few
J gene: TRBJ2-7
D gene: TRBD2
V gene: TRBV6-5

CDR3 protein: CSVERVTGYGYTF
CDR3 DNA: TGCAGCGTTGAGAGGGTGACAGGCTATGGCTACACCTTC
clone size: many
J gene: TRBJ1-2
D gene: -
V gene: TRBV29-1

CDR3 protein: CASSSGTEGIETQYF
CDR3 DNA: TGTGCCAGCAGTTCCGGGACAGAGGGCATAGAGACCCAGTACTTC
clone size: many
J gene: TRBJ2-5
D gene: TRBD1
V gene: TRBV27

CDR3 protein: CASTPGVERTTDTQYF
CDR3 DNA: TGTGCCAGCACGCCCGGGGTCGAAAGAACTACAGATACGCAGTATTTT
clone size: few
J gene: TRBJ2-3
D gene: -
V gene: TRBV7-2

CDR3 protein: CSVEDRFNTGELFF
CDR3 DNA: TGCAGCGTTGAAGACAGGTTCAACACCGGGGAGCTGTTTTTT
clone size: many
J gene: TRBJ2-2
D gene: -
V gene: TRBV29-1

CDR3 protein: CASSLVGLGGRGQFF
CDR3 DNA: TGTGCCAGCAGCTTAGTTGGACTAGGCGGTCGTGGGCAGTTCTTC
clone size: -
J gene: TRBJ2-1
D gene: TRBD2
V gene: TRBV13

CDR3 protein: CSARDYRQNTGELFF
CDR3 DNA: TGCAGTGCTAGAGACTACCGACAGAACACCGGGGAGCTGTTTTTT
clone size: few
J gene: TRBJ2-2
D gene: -
V gene: TRBV20-1

CDR3 protein: CASRSAGTDTGELFF
CDR3 DNA: TGTGCCAGCAGGAGCGCCGGGACAGACACCGGGGAGCTGTTTTTT
clone size: few
J gene: TRBJ2-2
D gene: TRBD1
V gene: TRBV5-4

CDR3 protein: CASSQDLDRGGYEQYF
CDR3 DNA: TGTGCCAGCAGCCAAGATTTGGACAGGGGGGGATACGAGCAGTACTTC
clone size: -
J gene: TRBJ2-7
D gene: TRBD1
V gene: TRBV4-2

CDR3 protein: CASSLRLVTGELFF
CDR3 DNA: TGTGCCAGCAGTCTGCGACTAGTCACCGGGGAGCTGTTTTTT
clone size: -
J gene: TRBJ2-2
D gene: -
V gene: TRBV28

CDR3 protein: CASRRAGRYQPQHF
CDR3 DNA: TGTGCCAGCAGACGGGCAGGGCGATATCAGCCCCAGCATTTT
clone size: few
J gene: TRBJ1-5
D gene: -
V gene: TRBV7-2

CDR3 protein: CASSPASRYDTQYF
CDR3 DNA: TGTGCCAGCAGCCCAGCCTCTCGATACGATACGCAGTATTTT
clone size: few
J gene: TRBJ2-3
D gene: -
V gene: TRBV5-6

CDR3 protein: CASSLLQEDGYTF
CDR3 DNA: TGCGCCAGCAGCTTGCTGCAGGAGGACGGCTACACCTTC
clone size: few
J gene: TRBJ1-2
D gene: -
V gene: TRBV5-1

CDR3 protein: CASSRGPNTEAFF
CDR3 DNA: TGTGCCAGCAGCCGTGGACCTAACACTGAAGCTTTCTTT
clone size: -
J gene: TRBJ1-1
D gene: -
V gene: TRBV7-3

CDR3 protein: CASSKSYGYTF
CDR3 DNA: TGTGCCAGCAGTAAATCTTATGGCTACACCTTC
clone size: -
J gene: TRBJ1-2
D gene: -
V gene: TRBV2

CDR3 protein: CASSPRGLAGHNEQFF
CDR3 DNA: TGTGCCAGCAGTCCACGCGGGCTAGCGGGGCACAATGAGCAGTTCTTC
clone size: -
J gene: TRBJ2-1
D gene: TRBD2
V gene: TRBV27

CDR3 protein: CASSILRAYNEQFF
CDR3 DNA: TGTGCCAGCAGCATCCTCAGGGCTTACAATGAGCAGTTCTTC
clone size: -
J gene: TRBJ2-1
D gene: -
V gene: TRBV28

CDR3 protein: CASAGFRDTEAFF
CDR3 DNA: TGTGCCAGCGCAGGTTTTAGGGACACTGAAGCTTTCTTT
clone size: -
J gene: TRBJ1-1
D gene: -
V gene: TRBV5-4

CDR3 protein: CASSLANPAGGYGYTF
CDR3 DNA: TGTGCCAGCAGCTTAGCGAACCCCGCAGGGGGGTATGGCTACACCTTC
clone size: few
J gene: TRBJ1-2
D gene: TRBD1
V gene: TRBV7-9

CDR3 protein: CASSLSQGTEAFF
CDR3 DNA: TGTGCCAGCAGCCTCTCACAGGGGACTGAAGCTTTCTTT
clone size: few
J gene: TRBJ1-1
D gene: TRBD1
V gene: TRBV12-3/TRBV12-4

CDR3 protein: CASSLSRANQPQHF
CDR3 DNA: TGTGCCAGCAGTTTATCCAGGGCTAATCAGCCCCAGCATTTT
clone size: -
J gene: TRBJ1-5
D gene: -
V gene: TRBV27

CDR3 protein: CASSLASNEKLFF
CDR3 DNA: TGCGCCAGCAGCTTGGCGTCCAATGAAAAACTGTTTTTT
clone size: -
J gene: TRBJ1-4
D gene: -
V gene: TRBV5-1

CDR3 protein: CASSMTVNTEAFF
CDR3 DNA: TGTGCCAGCAGCATGACAGTGAACACTGAAGCTTTCTTT
clone size: few
J gene: TRBJ1-1
D gene: -
V gene: TRBV5-6

CDR3 protein: CSARDRVSVETQYF
CDR3 DNA: TGCAGTGCTAGAGATCGCGTTAGCGTCGAGACCCAGTACTTC
clone size: few
J gene: TRBJ2-5
D gene: -
V gene: TRBV20-1

CDR3 protein: CASSARTDVLANYGYTF
CDR3 DNA: TGTGCCAGCAGTGCCAGGACCGACGTCTTAGCTAACTATGGCTACACCTTC
clone size: -
J gene: TRBJ1-2
D gene: -
V gene: TRBV12-3/TRBV12-4

CDR3 protein: CASSLDRTRSNEQFF
CDR3 DNA: TGTGCCAGCAGCTTAGACCGGACTCGGAGTAATGAGCAGTTCTTC
clone size: -
J gene: TRBJ2-1
D gene: -
V gene: TRBV7-9

CDR3 protein: CASSRRGGSGYTF
CDR3 DNA: TGTGCCAGCAGCCGACGGGGTGGAAGTGGCTACACCTTC
clone size: -
J gene: TRBJ1-2
D gene: -
V gene: TRBV7-2

CDR3 protein: CASSHGGPEETQYF
CDR3 DNA: TGTGCCAGCAGCCACGGAGGGCCGGAGGAGACCCAGTACTTC
clone size: few
J gene: TRBJ2-5
D gene: -
V gene: TRBV7-2

CDR3 protein: CASSYIMGRSYTEAFF
CDR3 DNA: TGTGCCAGCAGTTACATCATGGGCCGAAGCTACACTGAAGCTTTCTTT
clone size: few
J gene: TRBJ1-1
D gene: -
V gene: TRBV6-2/TRBV6-3

CDR3 protein: CASSQQDRGETQYF
CDR3 DNA: TGTGCCAGCAGTCAGCAGGACAGGGGAGAGACCCAGTACTTC
clone size: -
J gene: TRBJ2-5
D gene: TRBD1
V gene: TRBV6-1

CDR3 protein: CASSSSGGNTGELFF
CDR3 DNA: TGCGCCAGCAGCTCTAGCGGGGGGAACACCGGGGAGCTGTTTTTT
clone size: few
J gene: TRBJ2-2
D gene: TRBD2
V gene: TRBV5-1

CDR3 protein: CASSSIVGNQPQHF
CDR3 DNA: TGTGCCAGCAGCTCAATCGTCGGCAATCAGCCCCAGCATTTT
clone size: -
J gene: TRBJ1-5
D gene: -
V gene: TRBV12-3/TRBV12-4

CDR3 protein: CASSLGYGNPGELFF
CDR3 DNA: TGCGCCAGCAGCTTGGGATACGGGAACCCCGGGGAGCTGTTTTTT
clone size: -
J gene: TRBJ2-2
D gene: -
V gene: TRBV5-1

CDR3 protein: CASSLISGLDTDTQYF
CDR3 DNA: TGTGCCAGCAGCTTAATCTCAGGACTCGACACAGATACGCAGTATTTT
clone size: few
J gene: TRBJ2-3
D gene: -
V gene: TRBV11-2

CDR3 protein: CASSLSLRVEQYF
CDR3 DNA: TGTGCCAGCAGTTTATCGCTGCGCGTCGAGCAGTACTTC
clone size: few
J gene: TRBJ2-7
D gene: -
V gene: TRBV28

CDR3 protein: CSAGVPYNEQFF
CDR3 DNA: TGCAGCGCAGGAGTACCCTACAATGAGCAGTTCTTC
clone size: few
J gene: TRBJ2-1
D gene: -
V gene: TRBV29-1

CDR3 protein: CSARVDVGLAGGNEETQYF
CDR3 DNA: TGCAGTGCTAGAGTTGACGTAGGACTAGCGGGAGGAAATGAAGAGACCCAGTACTTC
clone size: -
J gene: TRBJ2-5
D gene: TRBD2
V gene: TRBV20-1

CDR3 protein: CSAQDTSNQPQHF
CDR3 DNA: TGCAGTGCTCAAGACACTAGCAATCAGCCCCAGCATTTT
clone size: few
J gene: TRBJ1-5
D gene: -
V gene: TRBV20-1

CDR3 protein: CAINNQGEQYF
CDR3 DNA: TGTGCCATCAATAACCAGGGGGAGCAGTACTTC
clone size: few
J gene: TRBJ2-7
D gene: -
V gene: TRBV28

CDR3 protein: CASSFGGFKETQYF
CDR3 DNA: TGTGCCAGCAGCTTTGGCGGGTTTAAAGAGACCCAGTACTTC
clone size: -
J gene: TRBJ2-5
D gene: -
V gene: TRBV7-2

CDR3 protein: CASSLDRGSYGYTF
CDR3 DNA: TGTGCCAGCAGCCTGGACAGGGGGTCCTATGGCTACACCTTC
clone size: once
J gene: TRBJ1-2
D gene: TRBD1
V gene: TRBV28

CDR3 protein: CASRINSNSPLHF
CDR3 DNA: TGTGCCAGCAGAATTAATAGCAATTCACCCCTCCACTTT
clone size: few
J gene: TRBJ1-6
D gene: -
V gene: TRBV6-6

CDR3 protein: CASRETYNEQFF
CDR3 DNA: TGTGCCAGCAGGGAAACCTACAATGAGCAGTTCTTC
clone size: few
J gene: TRBJ2-1
D gene: -
V gene: TRBV12-3/TRBV12-4